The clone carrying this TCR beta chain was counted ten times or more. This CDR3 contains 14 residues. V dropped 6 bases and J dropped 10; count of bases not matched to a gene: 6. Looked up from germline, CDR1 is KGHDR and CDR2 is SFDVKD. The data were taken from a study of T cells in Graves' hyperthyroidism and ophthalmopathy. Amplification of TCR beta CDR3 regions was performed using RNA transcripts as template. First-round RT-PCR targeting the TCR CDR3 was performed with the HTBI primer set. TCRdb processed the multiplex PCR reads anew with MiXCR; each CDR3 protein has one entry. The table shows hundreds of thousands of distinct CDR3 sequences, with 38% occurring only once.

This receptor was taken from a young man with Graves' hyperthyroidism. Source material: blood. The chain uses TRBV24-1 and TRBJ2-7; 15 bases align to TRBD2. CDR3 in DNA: TGTGCCACCAGTCCCGGACTAGCGGGAGGGGATCAGTACTTC. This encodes CATSPGLAGGDQYF.